These T cell receptor beta chains were read from a single sample in a study of T cells after posttransplantation cyclophosphamide. The assay was immunoSEQ multiplex PCR, and TCRdb's table has in-frame clones only and misses some. This table has over 9,000 clones, roughly 80% appearing once. The specimen was PBMCs, collected after allogeneic stem cell transplant with posttransplant cyclophosphamide. The receptors shown here come from a female patient aged 50-59 years who received an allogeneic stem cell transplant from a related donor, was CMV-positive, and had no GVHD. Some T cells may trace back to the graft donor. The CDR3 runs from the conserved cysteine through the conserved F or W. A D gene is named only where the DNA matches it firmly. Rows give clone size only sometimes, using once, few, many, or a class for an expanded clone.

j_gene | v_gene | d_gene | abundance | CDR3nt | CDR3aa
TRBJ1-2 | TRBV2 | TRBD1 | . | TGTGCCAGCAGCGCAGGGACAGGGGGCATGTATGGCTACACCTTC | CASSAGTGGMYGYTF
TRBJ2-5 | TRBV30 | . | once | TGTGCCTGGAGTCTGGGGGCACAAGAGACCCAGTACTTC | CAWSLGAQETQYF
TRBJ2-2 | TRBV9 | . | . | TGTGCCAGCAGCGTAGACACTAGAGCACACGGGGAGCTGTTTTTT | CASSVDTRAHGELFF
TRBJ2-2 | TRBV7-3 | . | . | TGTGCCAGCAGCCCCACTGCGAACACCGGGGAGCTGTTTTTT | CASSPTANTGELFF
TRBJ1-5 | TRBV28 | . | once | TGTGCCAGCAACTCAGGAGGGAACGGCAATCAGCCCCAGCATTTT | CASNSGGNGNQPQHF
TRBJ1-1 | TRBV25-1 | . | . | TGTGCCAGCAGTTTGGGAGCCGGCACTGAAGCTTTCTTT | CASSLGAGTEAFF
TRBJ2-1 | TRBV29-1 | TRBD1 | . | TGCAGCGTTGAATTGGGACAGGGTCAGTTCTTC | CSVELGQGQFF
TRBJ2-3 | TRBV5-4 | TRBD2 | . | TGTGCCAGCAGCACAAGCGGGGGGACTGTCACAGATACGCAGTATTTT | CASSTSGGTVTDTQYF
TRBJ1-5 | TRBV6-5 | TRBD1 | . | TGTGCCAGCAGTTTAGACAGGGGCGGAAATCAGCCCCAGCATTTT | CASSLDRGGNQPQHF
TRBJ2-2 | TRBV9 | . | once | TGTGCCAGCAGCAGTAGCTGGATGAACACCGGGGAGCTGTTTTTT | CASSSSWMNTGELFF
TRBJ2-6 | TRBV19 | . | . | TGTGCCAGTAGTATAGCCCCGACTGGTGGGGCCAACGTCCTGACTTTC | CASSIAPTGGANVLTF
TRBJ1-5 | TRBV6-6 | TRBD1 | once | TGTGCCAGCAGTACTGACAGGGCGGGGAATCAGCCCCAGCATTTT | CASSTDRAGNQPQHF
TRBJ2-5 | TRBV7-8 | . | . | TGTGCCAGCAGCCCCCCGGGGGTAGAGACCCAGTACTTC | CASSPPGVETQYF
TRBJ2-3 | TRBV6-5 | . | once | TGTGCCATCGCTACAGGATTGAGCACAGATACGCAGTATTTT | CAIATGLSTDTQYF
TRBJ1-2 | TRBV7-9 | . | once | TGTGCCAGCAGAGGGAGGGGAGACTATGGCTACACCTTC | CASRGRGDYGYTF
TRBJ1-5 | TRBV21-1 | . | . | TGTGCCAGCAGCAAAAGCCGGGGGGGGTATAGCAATCAGCCCCAGCATTTT | CASSKSRGGYSNQPQHF
TRBJ2-7 | TRBV5-1 | TRBD2 | . | TGCGCCAGCAGCTTGGCCGGTACTAGCGGGGGGGCTACCTACGAGCAGTACTTC | CASSLAGTSGGATYEQYF
TRBJ1-4 | TRBV7-2 | TRBD1 | . | TGTGCCAGCAGCTCGACAGGGTTTGGTGAAAAACTGTTTTTT | CASSSTGFGEKLFF
TRBJ2-5 | TRBV7-2 | TRBD2 | . | TGTGCCAGCAGCTTCAGACTAGCGGGGGGGCCGGGGACCCAGTACTTC | CASSFRLAGGPGTQYF
TRBJ2-5 | TRBV28 | . | once | TGTGCCAGCAGTTTCCAGACAACGTACCAAGAGACCCAGTACTTC | CASSFQTTYQETQYF
TRBJ2-7 | TRBV6-6 | . | . | TGTGCCAGCAGTTACTCCCTGGGTAGCGACGAGCAGTACTTC | CASSYSLGSDEQYF
TRBJ2-7 | TRBV6-1 | TRBD1 | . | TGTGCCAGCAGCAGGGGGCCGGCCTACGAGCAGTACTTC | CASSRGPAYEQYF
TRBJ1-4 | TRBV6-1 | . | . | TGTGCCAGCAGTACAGGAGGGGATGAAAAACTGTTTTTT | CASSTGGDEKLFF
TRBJ2-7 | TRBV21-1 | . | . | TGTGCCAGCAGCCAATCCTACGAGCAGTACTTC | CASSQSYEQYF
TRBJ2-7 | TRBV28 | TRBD1 | . | TGTGCCAGCAGTTTGTCCCAGGGGGCGGGCGAGCAGTACTTC | CASSLSQGAGEQYF
TRBJ2-2 | TRBV6-6 | TRBD1 | . | TGTGCCAGCAGTTACGCGGACAGGGGGGACGGGGAGCTGTTTTTT | CASSYADRGDGELFF
TRBJ1-1 | TRBV30 | . | . | TGTGCCTGGAGTGTCCGGGGGGCTGGAGCTTTCTTT | CAWSVRGAGAFF
TRBJ2-5 | TRBV4-2 | TRBD1 | once | TGTGCCAGCAGCGTAGGGACAGGGGTAGAAGAGACCCAGTACTTC | CASSVGTGVEETQYF
TRBJ2-2 | TRBV7-2 | . | . | TGTGCCAGCAACACCGGGACATTCACCGGGGAGCTGTTTTTT | CASNTGTFTGELFF
TRBJ2-3 | TRBV5-1 | . | few | TGCGCCAGCAAGTGGGGCGAGGGCACAGATACGCAGTATTTT | CASKWGEGTDTQYF
TRBJ2-7 | TRBV13 | TRBD1 | . | TGTGCCAGCAGCTTTAACAGGGGGTCCTACGAGCAGTACTTC | CASSFNRGSYEQYF
TRBJ2-7 | TRBV27 | TRBD1 | . | TGTGCCAGCAGTTGGTCCGGGACAGGCCCCTACGAGCAGTACTTC | CASSWSGTGPYEQYF
TRBJ2-3 | TRBV28 | . | . | TGTGCCAGCAGTTTATATCGAGATAGCACAGATACGCAGTATTTT | CASSLYRDSTDTQYF
TRBJ2-7 | TRBV4-1 | TRBD1 | . | TGCGCCAGCAGCCCTGGGACAGGTCTCACCGAGCAGTACTTC | CASSPGTGLTEQYF
TRBJ1-1 | TRBV18 | . | . | TGTGCCAGCTCACCCGAGGCAGGGTGGGCCTACACTGAAGCTTTCTTT | CASSPEAGWAYTEAFF
TRBJ1-1 | TRBV7-6 | . | . | TGTGCCAGCAGCTTGTGGGGGAGGCTCACTGAAGCTTTCTTT | CASSLWGRLTEAFF
TRBJ1-1 | TRBV11-3 | . | . | TGTGCCAGCAGCTTAGATCGGGTCACTGAAGCTTTCTTT | CASSLDRVTEAFF
TRBJ2-1 | TRBV5-1 | TRBD2 | . | TGCGCCAGCAGCTTGGCCCAAGTAGCGGGGGGGCTCGGGAATGAGCAGTTCTTC | CASSLAQVAGGLGNEQFF
TRBJ2-7 | TRBV5-4 | TRBD1 | . | TGTGCCAGCAGCAATGACAGGGGGCTATACGAGCAGTACTTC | CASSNDRGLYEQYF
TRBJ2-2 | TRBV30 | . | . | TGTGCCTCAACACCCGACACCGGGGAGCTGTTTTTT | CASTPDTGELFF
TRBJ2-5 | TRBV7-3 | TRBD1 | once | TGCGCCAGCAGCTTAAAGGGGACAGGGTTACAAGAGACCCAGTACTTC | CASSLKGTGLQETQYF
TRBJ1-4 | TRBV7-2 | . | . | TGTGCCAGCAGCTTACAGGCCGGATTTGGTGAAAAACTGTTTTTT | CASSLQAGFGEKLFF
TRBJ1-5 | TRBV7-2 | . | . | TGTGCCAGCAGCCAAGCAAATAGCAATCAGCCCCAGCATTTT | CASSQANSNQPQHF
TRBJ2-1 | TRBV5-1 | . | . | TGCGCCAGCAGCGATGGTCGGGGTCGCAATGAGCAGTTCTTC | CASSDGRGRNEQFF
TRBJ2-2 | TRBV7-6 | . | . | TGTGCCAGCAGGGTCGGGGGAATCACCGGGGAGCTGTTTTTT | CASRVGGITGELFF